This entry lists 4 T cell receptor beta chains sequenced from one sample in a study of T cell responses to AZD1222 COVID-19 vaccine. Generated by immunoSEQ multiplex PCR, the TCRdb table keeps only in-frame clones and is missing some. This table has 150,000 to 250,000 clones, 80% to 95% appearing once. This specimen consisted of peripheral blood, obtained 28 days after the second AZD1222 dose. The receptors here all came from an adult who received the AZD1222 COVID-19 vaccine.

The chain joins TRBV4-2 to TRBJ1-3; the D gene is possibly TRBD1 (5 bases). V was trimmed by 1 base and J by 2 bases, leaving 6 bases between them. The length of the CDR3 is 14 residues. Germline V gene lookup returns CDR1 LGHNA and CDR2 YNFKEQ. The CDR3 sequence: CASSQVGAGNTIYF. DNA for the CDR3: TGTGCCAGCAGCCAAGTGGGGGCTGGAAACACCATATATTTT.

Here the CDR3 DNA reads TGTGCCAGCAGTACACAGAACACTGAAGCTTTCTTT. Encoded protein: CASSTQNTEAFF. The genes are TRBV2 and TRBJ1-1; D remains unclear. The V and J ends lost 5 bases and 1 base respectively, with 5 bases between them. The CDR3 contains 12 residues. Germline V lookup: CDR1 SNHLY, CDR2 FYNNEI. The variable domain in full, completed from reference TRBV2 and TRBJ1-1, reads EPEVTQTPSHQVTQMGQEVILRCVPISNHLYFYWYRQILGQKVEFLVSFYNNEISEKSEIFDDQFSVERPDGSNFTLKIRSTKLEDSAMYFCASSTQNTEAFFGQGTRLTVV.

The J gene is TRBJ1-1, the V gene TRBV28, with unresolved D. CDR3 length: 13 amino acids. Trimming left V 10 bases short and J 4 bases short, with 16 bases between. In germline, CDR1 is MDHEN, CDR2 SYDVKM. The CDR3 nucleotides read TGTGCCACCGAAGCCCCGGGAACCACTGAAGCTTTCTTT. Translated: CATEAPGTTEAFF.

This clone was observed a handful of times. This chain joins TRBV11-1 and TRBJ1-2; 8 bases fit TRBD1. The V gene's germline CDR1 is SGHAT and CDR2 FQDESV (reference sequence). Trimming at V came to 5 bases and at J to 4 bases, leaving 3 bases not matched to a gene. This CDR3 is built from 13 residues. Written as DNA, the CDR3 is TGTGCCAGCAGCGGGACAGGCACCTATGGCTACACCTTC. Translated: CASSGTGTYGYTF. The complete variable domain, with remaining parts taken from reference TRBV11-1 and TRBJ1-2, reads EAEVAQSPRYKITEKSQAVAFWCDPISGHATLYWYRQILGQGPELLVQFQDESVVDDSQLPKDRFSAERLKGVDSTLKIQPAELGDSAMYLCASSGTGTYGYTFGSGTRLTVV.